This TCR beta chain comes out of a study of shared clonotypes between healthy human individuals (dated by TCRdb to 2018 to 2021). General notes on the study: A few men and a couple of women, aged 18 to 49 years, made up the cohort. For each donor, three plates each were used for CD4 naive and CD4 memory, two plates were used for CD8 naive, and one plate was used for CD8 memory. To estimate repertoire size and how much clonotype sharing occurs between individuals, the study deeply sequenced the blood TCR repertoires of five healthy adults. To increase sequencing depth and limit assay-specific biases, TCR repertoire library preparation and sequencing were carried out by different laboratories using diverse techniques. Each donor's leukapheresis produced roughly between roughly 0.9 and 9 billion PBMCs.

Counted from cysteine to phenylalanine, this CDR3 has 16 amino acids. CDR3 DNA is the only sequence kept; it has 48 bases, read in frame from the first base. V loses 7 bases, J loses 6 bases, and the germline ends lie 21 bases apart. For CDR1 and CDR2, the germline V gene lists MDHEN and SYDVKM. About this clone: No antigen is known for it. There are no base qualities to consult, and no much larger clone falls within one base.

Using the deep immunoSEQ assay, TCR CDR3 regions were amplified from genomic DNA by multiplex PCR. Genomic DNA extracted from each cell subset was distributed evenly over all wells of several immunoSEQ 96-well plates, and each plate served as one replicate. For sorted subsets, 150 to 250 ng of genomic DNA, equivalent to around 31,000 T cell genomes, went into each replicate PCR. Purified libraries were measured with a Qubit 3.0 fluorometer, size-checked on a Bioanalyzer 2100, and measured again with the KAPA Library Quantification kit. A separate single-read 150-cycle Illumina NextSeq 550 flow cell was used to sequence each immunoSEQ 96-well plate. On the authors' methods: Because only junctional sequences without quality scores were contained in the immunoSEQ output, filtering matching that applied to full-length reads could not be performed. To assign V/J genes and CDR3, sequences were annotated using PyIR, a Python wrapper for IgBLAST v1.9, with IMGT germline references. Reads were removed for weak V/J assignments (E-value above 1e-6), missing CDR3, stop codons, out-of-frame junctions, or ambiguous translated residues. V3J clonotypes were defined as sequences sharing the same inferred V gene, J gene, and CDR3 amino acid sequence. The percentage overlap between two repertoires was calculated by dividing the number of shared unique clonotypes by the size of the smaller repertoire. Repertoire richness was assessed with RTK rarefaction, the Chao1 estimator, and Recon v2.1 estimates of unobserved clonotypes. OLGA was used to compute generation probabilities for all TCRbeta clonotypes that the gDNA method yielded from a handful of donors. TCRdb provides this immuneACCESS table in a form limited to in-frame rearrangements. Some clones are lacking; in checked studies, under half of them reflect an unresolved V gene, and why the rest are absent is not known. V, J and clone size are those of that table, while D and trimming were read from the DNA. This sample is represented by nearly 2 million clones; just under 95% of them were singletons. The ten largest clones add up to 1% to 1.5% of the sample.

Study-wide findings and limitations: Higher generation probabilities were observed for clonotypes shared by all four sorted-subset donors than for non-shared clonotypes. Sampling was restricted to blood, and TCR repertoires in tissue are likely to differ from TCR repertoires in blood. Naive subsets generally had larger estimated clonotype richness than memory subsets. Sharing across a few donors was observed for 4.5% to 6.5% of naive CD4, about 3.2% of naive CD8, around 2.5% of memory CD4, and about 0.38% of memory CD8 clonotypes. The genetic and exposure-history diversity represented was limited by the small number of donors. Rarefaction of sorted-subset datasets indicated incomplete sequencing despite the large sequencing depth. Based on pairwise subsampling, the degree of clonotype sharing among donors was expected to be affected by sequencing depth.

CD8 naive samples were CD45RO-negative cells positively selected for CCR7, giving a CD45RA+CCR7+ population that excluded TemRA cells. Donors were healthy HIV-negative adults with no recently reported acute infections or vaccinations. Only Caucasian adults living in Nashville, Tennessee, USA were represented among the donors. Blood was collected by leukapheresis, and PBMCs were isolated by Ficoll-Histopaque density gradient centrifugation and then cryopreserved in liquid nitrogen vapor phase. Purity and quantity of every magnetically sorted T cell population were checked by analytical flow cytometry. Genomic DNA was isolated from every sorted fraction and measured by UV absorbance on a Nanodrop 2000c.

This TCR was sampled from a young man in good health. Material for sequencing was naive CD8+ T cells sorted from blood. The label giving this sample's cell subset or site can be read as: CD45RA+CCR7+. The chain is assembled from TRBV28 and TRBJ2-2; matching of 6 bases hints at TRBD2 as the D gene. DNA sequence: TGTGCCAGCACGGATCGGGACTCGCGGGTTCCCGGGGAGCTGTTTTTT. Its product reads: CASTDRDSRVPGELFF.